Listed here is a single T cell receptor (beta chain). Its antigen is currently unknown. This entry belongs to a study of blood T cells in healthy people across ages. Study at large: Template switching captured about one barcoded beta molecule per two T cells. Overall study results and limits: Naive CD4+ cells and diversity were both higher in long-lived donors than in aged donors. In these data, TCR beta diversity tracked strongly with naive T cell percentage.

Then a second PCR, running about 7 to 11 cycles, was carried out with a sample-barcoded 5' primer and a J-beta primer mix. TCRdb used MiXCR to reprocess the 5' RACE reads, holding one entry per CDR3 protein. The sample includes over 1,500,000 distinct CDR3 sequences, about two fifths of them seen just once. With 0 bases removed from V and 3 bases from J, the gap between germline ends came to 17 bases. Germline CDR1 is SGHRS and CDR2 is YFSETQ. The CDR3 length is 17 residues. Approximately 10 milliliters was the volume of peripheral blood drawn from each donor. The TCR comes from a human donor in good health. The sequenced sample was blood. The rearrangement uses TRBV5-1 and TRBJ2-3; D call uncertain. The CDR3 coding sequence is TGCGCCAGCAGCTTGGCTAGGATCGTGGGGTCTACAGATACGCAGTATTTT. Protein sequence: CASSLARIVGSTDTQYF.